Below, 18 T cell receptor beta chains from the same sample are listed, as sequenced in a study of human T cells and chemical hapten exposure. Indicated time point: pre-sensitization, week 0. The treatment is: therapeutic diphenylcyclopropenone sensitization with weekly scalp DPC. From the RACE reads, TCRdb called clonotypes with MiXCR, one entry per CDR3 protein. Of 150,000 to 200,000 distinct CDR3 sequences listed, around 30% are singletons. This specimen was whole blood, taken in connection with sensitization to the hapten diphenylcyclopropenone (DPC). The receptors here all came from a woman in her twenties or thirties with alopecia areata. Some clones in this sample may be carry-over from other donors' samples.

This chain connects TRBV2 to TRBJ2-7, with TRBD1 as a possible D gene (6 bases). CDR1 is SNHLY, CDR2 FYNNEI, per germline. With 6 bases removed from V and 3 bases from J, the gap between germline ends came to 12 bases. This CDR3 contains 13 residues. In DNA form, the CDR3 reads TGTGCCAGCAGGGACAGCCTAGTCTACGAGCAGTACTTC. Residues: CASRDSLVYEQYF.

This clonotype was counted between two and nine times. Here the CDR3 reads CASSFSAQPQHF. Written as DNA, the CDR3 is TGTGCCAGCAGTTTCAGTGCTCAGCCCCAGCATTTT. The chain recombines TRBV12-3 or TRBV12-4 with TRBJ1-5; D ambiguous. The CDR3 contains 12 residues. Trimming pared 3 bases from V and 6 bases from J, leaving 6 bases between.

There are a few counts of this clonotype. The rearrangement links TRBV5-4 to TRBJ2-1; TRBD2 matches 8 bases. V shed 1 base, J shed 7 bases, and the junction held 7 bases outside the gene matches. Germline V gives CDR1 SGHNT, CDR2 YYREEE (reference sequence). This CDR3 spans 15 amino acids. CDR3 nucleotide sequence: TGTGCCAGCAGCTTGCGAGCGGGAGACGGAAATGAGCAGTTCTTC. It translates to CASSLRAGDGNEQFF.

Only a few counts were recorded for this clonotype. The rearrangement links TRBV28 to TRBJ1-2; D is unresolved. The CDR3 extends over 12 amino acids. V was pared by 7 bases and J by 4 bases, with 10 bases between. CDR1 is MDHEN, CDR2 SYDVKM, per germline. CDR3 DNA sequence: TGTGCCAGCACCGCAGCAACCTATGGCTACACCTTC. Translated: CASTAATYGYTF.

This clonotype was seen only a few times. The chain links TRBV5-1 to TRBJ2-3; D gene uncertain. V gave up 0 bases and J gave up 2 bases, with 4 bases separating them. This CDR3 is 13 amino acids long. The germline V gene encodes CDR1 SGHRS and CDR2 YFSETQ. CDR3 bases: TGCGCCAGCAGCTTGGCCCCCACAGATACGCAGTATTTT. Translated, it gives CASSLAPTDTQYF.

CDR3 sequence: CSAKARLRSNEKLFF. CDR3 sequence (DNA): TGCAGTGCTAAAGCCCGGTTACGTTCCAATGAAAAACTGTTTTTT. This chain uses TRBV20-1 with TRBJ1-4, with D hard to call. Looked up from germline, CDR1 is DFQATT and CDR2 is SNEGSKA (reference sequence). With 4 bases removed from V and 5 bases from J, the gap between germline ends came to 17 bases. This CDR3 has 15 amino acids.

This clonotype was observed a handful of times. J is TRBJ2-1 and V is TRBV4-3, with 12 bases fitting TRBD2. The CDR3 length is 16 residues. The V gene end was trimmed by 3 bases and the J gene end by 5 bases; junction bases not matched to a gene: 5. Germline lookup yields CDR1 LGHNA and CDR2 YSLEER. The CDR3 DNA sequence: TGCGCCAGCAGCCACCGACTAGCGGGGGAAAACAATGAGCAGTTCTTC. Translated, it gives CASSHRLAGENNEQFF.

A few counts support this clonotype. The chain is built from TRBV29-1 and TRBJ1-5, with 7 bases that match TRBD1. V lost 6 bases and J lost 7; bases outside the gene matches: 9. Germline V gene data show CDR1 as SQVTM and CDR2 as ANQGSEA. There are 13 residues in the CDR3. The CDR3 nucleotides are TGCAGCGTCGAAACAGGGGAGGGACAGCCCCAGCATTTT. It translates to CSVETGEGQPQHF.

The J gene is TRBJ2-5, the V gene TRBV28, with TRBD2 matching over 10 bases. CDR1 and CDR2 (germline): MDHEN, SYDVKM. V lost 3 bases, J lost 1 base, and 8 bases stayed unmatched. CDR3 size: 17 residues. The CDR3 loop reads CASSFLAGATFQETQYF. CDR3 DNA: TGTGCCAGCAGTTTTCTAGCGGGGGCGACATTCCAAGAGACCCAGTACTTC.

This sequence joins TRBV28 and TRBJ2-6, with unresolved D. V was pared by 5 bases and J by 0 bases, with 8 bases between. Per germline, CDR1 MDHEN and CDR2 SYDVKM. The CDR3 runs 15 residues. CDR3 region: CASSPWASGANVLTF. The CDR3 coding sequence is TGTGCCAGCAGTCCTTGGGCCTCTGGGGCCAACGTCCTGACTTTC.

CDR3 protein: CASSPGQRSTNEKLFF. CDR3 bases: TGTGCCAGCAGCCCCGGACAGAGGTCAACTAATGAAAAACTGTTTTTT. The rearrangement links TRBV11-2 to TRBJ1-4; a possible D gene is TRBD1 (6 bases). CDR1 is SGHAT, CDR2 FQNNGV, per germline. V lost 5 bases and J 0 bases, leaving 13 bases between the germline ends. This CDR3 contains 16 residues.

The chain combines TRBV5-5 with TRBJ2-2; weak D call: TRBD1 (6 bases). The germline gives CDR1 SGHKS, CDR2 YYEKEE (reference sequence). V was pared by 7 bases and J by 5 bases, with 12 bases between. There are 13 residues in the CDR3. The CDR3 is CASRTVNTGELFF. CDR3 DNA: TGTGCCAGCCGGACAGTGAATACCGGGGAGCTGTTTTTT.

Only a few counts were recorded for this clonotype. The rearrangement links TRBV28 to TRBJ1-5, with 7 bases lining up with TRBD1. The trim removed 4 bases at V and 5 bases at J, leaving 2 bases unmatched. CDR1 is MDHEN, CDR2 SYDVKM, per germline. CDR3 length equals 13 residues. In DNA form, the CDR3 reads TGTGCCAGCAGTTCGACAGGGTATCAGCCCCAGCATTTT. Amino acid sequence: CASSSTGYQPQHF. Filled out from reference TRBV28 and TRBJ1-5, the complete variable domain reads DVKVTQSSRYLVKRTGEKVFLECVQDMDHENMFWYRQDPGLGLRLIYFSYDVKMKEKGDIPEGYSVSREKKERFSLILESASTNQTSMYLCASSSTGYQPQHFGDGTRLSIL.

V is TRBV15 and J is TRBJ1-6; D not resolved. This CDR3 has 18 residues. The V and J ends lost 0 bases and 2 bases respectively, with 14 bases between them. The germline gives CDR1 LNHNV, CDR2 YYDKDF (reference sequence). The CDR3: CATSRDWTEDAYNSPLHF. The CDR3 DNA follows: TGTGCCACCAGCAGAGACTGGACGGAGGACGCCTATAATTCACCCCTCCACTTT.

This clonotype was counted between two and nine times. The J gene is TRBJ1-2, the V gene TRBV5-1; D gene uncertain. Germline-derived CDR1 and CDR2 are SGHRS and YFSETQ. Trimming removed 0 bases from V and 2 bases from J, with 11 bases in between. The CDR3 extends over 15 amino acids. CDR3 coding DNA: TGCGCCAGCAGCTTGGGCGCGCTTGGGAACTATGGCTACACCTTC. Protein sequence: CASSLGALGNYGYTF.

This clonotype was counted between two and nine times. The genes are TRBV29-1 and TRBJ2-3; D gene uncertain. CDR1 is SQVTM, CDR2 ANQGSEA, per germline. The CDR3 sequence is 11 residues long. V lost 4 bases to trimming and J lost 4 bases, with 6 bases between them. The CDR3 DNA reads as TGCAGCGTTGCAACCCCAGATACGCAGTATTTT. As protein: CSVATPDTQYF.

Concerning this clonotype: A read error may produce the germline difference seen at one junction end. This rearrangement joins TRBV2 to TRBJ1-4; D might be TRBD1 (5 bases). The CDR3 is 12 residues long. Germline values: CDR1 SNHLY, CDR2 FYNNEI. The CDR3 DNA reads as TGTGCCAGCAGTCTTAATCGAGAGTGGGGGGTTTTT. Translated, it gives CASSLNREWGVF.

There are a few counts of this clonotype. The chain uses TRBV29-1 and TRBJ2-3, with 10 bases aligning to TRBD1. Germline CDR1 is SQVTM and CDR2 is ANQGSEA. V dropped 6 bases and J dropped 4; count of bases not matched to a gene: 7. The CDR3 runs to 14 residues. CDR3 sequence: CSVDRGRMADTQYF. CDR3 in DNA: TGCAGCGTCGACAGGGGGCGAATGGCAGATACGCAGTATTTT.